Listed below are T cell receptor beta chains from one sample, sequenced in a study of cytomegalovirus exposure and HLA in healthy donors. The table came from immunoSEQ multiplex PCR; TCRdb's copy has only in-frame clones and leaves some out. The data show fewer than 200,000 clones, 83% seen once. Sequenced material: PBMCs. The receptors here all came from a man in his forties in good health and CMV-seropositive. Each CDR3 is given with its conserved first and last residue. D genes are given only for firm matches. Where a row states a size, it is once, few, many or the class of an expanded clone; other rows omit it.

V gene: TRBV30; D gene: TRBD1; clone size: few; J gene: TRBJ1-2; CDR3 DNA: TGTGCCTGGAGTGTACGGGTCAGGGGGCTCGGTAACTATGGCTACACCTTC; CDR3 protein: CAWSVRVRGLGNYGYTF
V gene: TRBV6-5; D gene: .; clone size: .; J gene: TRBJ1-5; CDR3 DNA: TGTGCCAGCAGTACGGGGGGGCAGCCCCAGCATTTT; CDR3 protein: CASSTGGQPQHF
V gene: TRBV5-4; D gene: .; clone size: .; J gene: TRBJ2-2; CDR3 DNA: TGTGCCAGCAGCCCGGCCTTGCGGGAGAACACCGGGGAGCTGTTTTTT; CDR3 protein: CASSPALRENTGELFF
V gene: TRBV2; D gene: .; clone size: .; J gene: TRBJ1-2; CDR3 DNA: TGTGCCAGCAGTGATTCAGGGGACTATGGCTACACCTTC; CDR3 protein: CASSDSGDYGYTF
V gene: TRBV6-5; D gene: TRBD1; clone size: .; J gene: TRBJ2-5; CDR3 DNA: TGTGCCAGCAGTTACGCCCGAGGGGGCGCCCGGGAGACCCAGTACTTC; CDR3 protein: CASSYARGGARETQYF
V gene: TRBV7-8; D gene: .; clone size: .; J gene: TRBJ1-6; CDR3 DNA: TGTGCCAGCAGCCCCAGTGGTAATTCACCCCTCCACTTT; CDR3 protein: CASSPSGNSPLHF
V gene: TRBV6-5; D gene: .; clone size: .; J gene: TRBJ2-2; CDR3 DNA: TGTGCCAGCGGACCGAGGACAGTCCGAACCGGGGAGCCGTTTTTT; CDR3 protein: CASGPRTVRTGEPFF
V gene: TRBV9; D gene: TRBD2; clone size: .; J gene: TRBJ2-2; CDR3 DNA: TGTGCCAGCACTAGCGGGAGATTCCCGGGGGGGGAGCTGTTTTTT; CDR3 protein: CASTSGRFPGGELFF
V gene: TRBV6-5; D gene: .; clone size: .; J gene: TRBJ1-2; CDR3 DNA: TGTGCCAGCAGTTACTCGACCCGCTCGGGTGGCTACACCTTC; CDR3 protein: CASSYSTRSGGYTF
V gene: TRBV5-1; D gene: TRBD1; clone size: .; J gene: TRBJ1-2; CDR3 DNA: TGCGCCAGCAGCACAGCCGGGACAGACTACTATGGCTACACCTTC; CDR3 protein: CASSTAGTDYYGYTF
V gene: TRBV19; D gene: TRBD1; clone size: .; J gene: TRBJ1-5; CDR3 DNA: TGTGCCAGCGTGACCCGTGACAGGGGGCATCAGCCCCAGCATTTT; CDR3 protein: CASVTRDRGHQPQHF
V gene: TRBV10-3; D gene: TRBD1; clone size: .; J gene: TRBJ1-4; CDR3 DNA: TGTGCCATTGGGACAGGGGGAACTAATGAAAAACTGTTTTTT; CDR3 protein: CAIGTGGTNEKLFF
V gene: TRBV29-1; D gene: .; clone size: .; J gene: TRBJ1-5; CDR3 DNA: TGCAGCGCTACTACAGGACATAGCAATCAGCCCCAGCATTTT; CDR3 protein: CSATTGHSNQPQHF
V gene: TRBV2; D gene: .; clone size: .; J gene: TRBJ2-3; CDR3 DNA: TGTGCCAGCAGTGAGCAGGAGGGGAGCACAGATACGCAGTATTTT; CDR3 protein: CASSEQEGSTDTQYF
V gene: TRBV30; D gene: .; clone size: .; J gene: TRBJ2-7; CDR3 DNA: TGTGCCTGGAGTGAAACAGGGTTGTACGAACAGTACTTC; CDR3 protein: CAWSETGLYEQYF
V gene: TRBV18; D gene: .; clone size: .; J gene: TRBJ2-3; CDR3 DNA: TGTGCCAGCTCACCACAACTTGCCGCAGATACGCAGTATTTT; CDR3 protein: CASSPQLAADTQYF
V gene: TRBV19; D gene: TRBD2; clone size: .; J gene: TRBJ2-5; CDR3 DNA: TGTGCCAGTAGCCCCGGGACTAGCGGAGGCCAAGAGACCCAGTACTTC; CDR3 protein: CASSPGTSGGQETQYF
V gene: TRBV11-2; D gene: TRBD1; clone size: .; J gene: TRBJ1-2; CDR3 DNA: TGTGCCAGCAGCGCAGGGACAGGGAACTATGGCTACACCTTC; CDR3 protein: CASSAGTGNYGYTF
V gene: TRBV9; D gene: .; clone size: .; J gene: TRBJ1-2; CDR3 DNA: TGTGCCAGCAGCGTAGCAGGGGACGGGTATGGCTACACCTTC; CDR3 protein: CASSVAGDGYGYTF
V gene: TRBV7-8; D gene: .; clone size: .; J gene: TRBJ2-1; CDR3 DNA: TGTGCCAGCAGCTTAGAGGTTAGCGGAAAGCCCCCCTACAATGAGCAGTTCTTC; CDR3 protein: CASSLEVSGKPPYNEQFF
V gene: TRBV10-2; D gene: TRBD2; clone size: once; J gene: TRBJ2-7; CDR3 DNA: TGCGCCAGCAGTGAACCCTTAGCGGGACATCTCGAGCAGTACTTC; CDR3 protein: CASSEPLAGHLEQYF
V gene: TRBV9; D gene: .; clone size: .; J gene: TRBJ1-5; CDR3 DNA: TGTGCCAGCAGCGTAGGGCCTTATAGCAATCAGCCCCAGCATTTT; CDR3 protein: CASSVGPYSNQPQHF
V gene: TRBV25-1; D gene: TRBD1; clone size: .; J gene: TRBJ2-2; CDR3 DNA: TGTGCCAGCAGGGGGACAGAGAACACCGGGGAGCTGTTTTTT; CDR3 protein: CASRGTENTGELFF
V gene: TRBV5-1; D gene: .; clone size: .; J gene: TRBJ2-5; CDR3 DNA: TGCGCCAGCTCAGCACAGAGTCAAGAGACCCAGTACTTC; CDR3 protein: CASSAQSQETQYF
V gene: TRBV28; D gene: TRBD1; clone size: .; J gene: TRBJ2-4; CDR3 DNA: TGTGCCAGTCGACAGGGTAAAAACATTCAGTACTTC; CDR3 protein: CASRQGKNIQYF
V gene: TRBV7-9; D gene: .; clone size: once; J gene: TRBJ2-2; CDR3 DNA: TGTGCCAGCAGACCCGCGGGGAACACCGGGGAGCTGTTTTTT; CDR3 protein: CASRPAGNTGELFF
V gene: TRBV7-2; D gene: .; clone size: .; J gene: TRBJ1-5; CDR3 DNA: TGTGCCAGCAGCTTGGAGTATAGCAATCAGCCCCAGCATTTT; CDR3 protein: CASSLEYSNQPQHF
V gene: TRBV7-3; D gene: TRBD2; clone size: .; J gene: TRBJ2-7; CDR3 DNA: TGTGCCAGCAGCTTAGGCGGGGGTGAGCAGTACTTC; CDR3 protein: CASSLGGGEQYF
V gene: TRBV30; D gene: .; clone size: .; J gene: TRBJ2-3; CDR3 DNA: TGTGCCTGGAGTCCCCAATCCGATACGCAGTATTTT; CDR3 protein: CAWSPQSDTQYF
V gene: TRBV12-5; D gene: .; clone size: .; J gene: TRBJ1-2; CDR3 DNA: TGTGCTAGTGGTTGGACGGGGAGATATGGCTACACCTTC; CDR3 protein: CASGWTGRYGYTF
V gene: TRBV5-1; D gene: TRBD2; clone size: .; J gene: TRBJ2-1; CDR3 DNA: TGCGCCAGCAGCTTGGGAGCGGGAGGCCCACATGAGCAGTTCTTC; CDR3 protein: CASSLGAGGPHEQFF
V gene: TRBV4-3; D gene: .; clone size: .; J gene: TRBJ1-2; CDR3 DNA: TGCGCCAGCAGCCGGGGGTCGGGCGGGGGAAGCGGCTACACCTTC; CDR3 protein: CASSRGSGGGSGYTF
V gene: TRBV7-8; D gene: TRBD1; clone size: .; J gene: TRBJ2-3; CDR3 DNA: TGTGCCAGCACCCCAGGAAGGGGGCGGAGGACAGATACGCAGTATTTT; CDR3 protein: CASTPGRGRRTDTQYF
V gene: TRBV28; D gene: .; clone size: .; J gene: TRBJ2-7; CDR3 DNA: TGTGCCAGCAGTTTACTAAGTCCCTCCTACGAGCAGTACTTC; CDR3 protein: CASSLLSPSYEQYF
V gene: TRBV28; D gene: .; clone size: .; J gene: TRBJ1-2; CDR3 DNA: TGTGCCAGCAGCGTTTTGGGAACAGGTTCGGGCTACACCTTC; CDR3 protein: CASSVLGTGSGYTF
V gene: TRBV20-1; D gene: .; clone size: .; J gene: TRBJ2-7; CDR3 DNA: TGCAGTGCCACTAGATTCCACGAGCAGTACTTC; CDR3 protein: CSATRFHEQYF
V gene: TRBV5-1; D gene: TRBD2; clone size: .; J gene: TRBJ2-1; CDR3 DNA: TGCGCCAGCAGCATGGGACTAGCGGGATTCAATGAGCAGTTCTTC; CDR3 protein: CASSMGLAGFNEQFF
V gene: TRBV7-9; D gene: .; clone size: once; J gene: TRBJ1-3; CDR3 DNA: TGTGCCAGCAGCTTGGTACAGGGAGTAGGTGGAAACACCATATATTTT; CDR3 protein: CASSLVQGVGGNTIYF
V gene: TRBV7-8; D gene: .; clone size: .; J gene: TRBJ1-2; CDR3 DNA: TGTGCCAGCAGCCAAGGAACAGGGTTCGTCTATGGCTACACCTTC; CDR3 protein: CASSQGTGFVYGYTF
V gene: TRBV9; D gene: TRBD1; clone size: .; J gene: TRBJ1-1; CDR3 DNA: TGCGCCAGCAGCCCAAACAGGGGGCGCGACACTGAAGCTTTCTTT; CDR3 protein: CASSPNRGRDTEAFF
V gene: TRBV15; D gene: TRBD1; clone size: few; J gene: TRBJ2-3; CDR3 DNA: TGTGCCACCAGCAGAAGCCTCAGGGGGGATACGCAGTATTTT; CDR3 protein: CATSRSLRGDTQYF
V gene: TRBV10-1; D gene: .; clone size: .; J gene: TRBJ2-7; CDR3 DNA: TGCGCCAGCAGTGGCAGGGGCTCCTACGAGCAGTACTTC; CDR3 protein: CASSGRGSYEQYF
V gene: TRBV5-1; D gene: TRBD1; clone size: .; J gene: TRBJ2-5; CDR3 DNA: TGCGCCAGCAGGTCTACAGGGGCTCAAGAGACCCAGTACTTC; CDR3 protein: CASRSTGAQETQYF
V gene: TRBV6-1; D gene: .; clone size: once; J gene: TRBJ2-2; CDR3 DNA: TGTGCCAGCAGTATGGAGGGCCCCGACACCGGGGAGCTGTTTTTT; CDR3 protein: CASSMEGPDTGELFF
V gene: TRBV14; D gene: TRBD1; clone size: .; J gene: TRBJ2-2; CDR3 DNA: TGTGCCAGCAGCCATTTTCAGGGGGTAACGAACACCGGGGAGCTGTTTTTT; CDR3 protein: CASSHFQGVTNTGELFF
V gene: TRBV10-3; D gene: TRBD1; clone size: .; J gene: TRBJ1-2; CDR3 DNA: TGTGCCATCAGTGAGTCGGGACAGGGTAACTATGGCTACACCTTC; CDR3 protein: CAISESGQGNYGYTF
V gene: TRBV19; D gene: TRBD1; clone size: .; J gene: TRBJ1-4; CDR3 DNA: TGTGCCAGTCGTTACCGGGGACAGATTAATGAAAAACTGTTTTTT; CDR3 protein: CASRYRGQINEKLFF
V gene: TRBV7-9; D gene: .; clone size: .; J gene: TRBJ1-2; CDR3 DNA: TGTGCCAGCAGCCTACGAGCGGAAGGCTACACCTTC; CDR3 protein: CASSLRAEGYTF
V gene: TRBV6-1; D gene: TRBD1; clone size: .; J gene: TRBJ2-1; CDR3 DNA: TGTGCCAGTAACGACAGGGGAGAGATGAATGAGCAGTTCTTC; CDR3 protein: CASNDRGEMNEQFF
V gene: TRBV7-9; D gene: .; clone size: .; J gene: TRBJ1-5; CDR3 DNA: TGTGCCAGCAGCCACGGGTCGTCTGGCAATCAGCCCCAGCATTTT; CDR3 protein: CASSHGSSGNQPQHF
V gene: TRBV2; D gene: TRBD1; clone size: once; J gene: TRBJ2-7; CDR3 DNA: TGTGCCAGCAGGACCGACAGGGTTTCCTACGAGCAGTACTTC; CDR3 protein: CASRTDRVSYEQYF
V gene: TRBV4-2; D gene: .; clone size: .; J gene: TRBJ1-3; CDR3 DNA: TGTGCCAGCAGCCAAGGACTGACCTCTGGAAACACCATATATTTT; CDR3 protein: CASSQGLTSGNTIYF
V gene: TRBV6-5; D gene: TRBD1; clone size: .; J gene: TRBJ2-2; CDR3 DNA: TGTGCCAGCAGGATACGACAGGGGCCCGGGGAGCTGTTTTTT; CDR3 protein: CASRIRQGPGELFF
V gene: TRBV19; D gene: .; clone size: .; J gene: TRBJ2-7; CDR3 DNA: TGTGCCAGTAGTATTCGCGACGGGGGAACCTACGAGCAGTACTTC; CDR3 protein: CASSIRDGGTYEQYF
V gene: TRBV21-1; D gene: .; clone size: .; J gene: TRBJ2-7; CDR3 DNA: TGTGCCAGCAGCAAAGCACCTAGCGGGAGGGTCTACGAGCAGTACTTC; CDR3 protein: CASSKAPSGRVYEQYF
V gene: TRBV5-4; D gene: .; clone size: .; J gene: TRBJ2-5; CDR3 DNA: TGTGCCAGCAGCTTGCAGTGGGAGACCCAGTACTTC; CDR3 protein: CASSLQWETQYF